This passage covers 4 T cell receptor beta chains from one sample sequenced in a study of cytomegalovirus exposure and HLA in healthy donors. 13 Jbeta primers and 60 Vbeta primers were used for the PCR. Measured with immunoSEQ multiplex PCR; TCRdb has only the in-frame clones, and not every one. The data contain more than 95,000 clones, around 67% of them singletons. What was sequenced was PBMCs. These receptors were obtained from a man aged 60 to 75 in good health and CMV-seropositive.

This chain links TRBV19 with TRBJ2-7, with TRBD2 matching 9 bases. In germline, CDR1 is LNHDA, CDR2 SQIVND (reference sequence). The CDR3 spans 14 residues. V was clipped by 1 base and J by 3 bases; unmatched bases: 1. Written as DNA, the CDR3 is TGTGCCAGTAGTATAGGACTAGCGGACTACGAGCAGTACTTC. It is translated as CASSIGLADYEQYF.

The chain uses TRBV27 and TRBJ2-7; no definite D call. The CDR3 has 13 amino acids. V gave up 3 bases and J gave up 0 bases, with 6 bases separating them. Per the germline V gene, CDR1 is MNHEY and CDR2 is SMNVEV (reference sequence). The CDR3 spells CASSFTVSYEQYF. The CDR3 coding sequence is TGTGCCAGCAGTTTTACAGTCTCCTACGAGCAGTACTTC.

This clone was picked up a small number of times. The gene calls are TRBV27 and TRBJ2-7; 8 positions agree with TRBD2. This CDR3 contains 15 residues. Germline CDR1 MNHEY, CDR2 SMNVEV (reference sequence). V lost 1 base and J lost 1; bases outside the gene matches: 3. CDR3 coding DNA: TGTGCCAGCAGTTTATATCCGGGGGGGTCCTACGAGCAGTACTTC. It encodes CASSLYPGGSYEQYF.

J is TRBJ2-2 and V is TRBV5-1, with 7 bases fitting TRBD1. Germline CDR1 SGHRS, CDR2 YFSETQ. V was pared by 5 bases and J by 6 bases, with 10 bases of the junction left unmatched. This CDR3 has 15 amino acids. CDR3: CASSSGPQGAGELFF. The DNA for the CDR3 is TGCGCCAGCAGTTCCGGACCCCAGGGGGCCGGGGAGCTGTTTTTT.